These 25 T cell receptor beta chains were sequenced from one sample in a study of cytomegalovirus exposure and HLA in healthy donors. Here immunoSEQ multiplex PCR was the method, and the copy in TCRdb shows in-frame clones only, minus some. Found here are approximately 300,000 clones, around 87% of them singletons; the top ten hold approximately 1.2%. Sequenced: PBMCs. The receptors stem from a woman in her thirties in good health and CMV-seropositive.

V and J are TRBV4-3 and TRBJ1-4, with D hard to call. Germline CDR1 LGHNA, CDR2 YSLEER. Trimming pared 1 base from V and 8 bases from J, leaving 14 bases between. The CDR3 totals 15 residues. In DNA, the CDR3 is TGCGCCAGCAGCCAAGCCATTACCCAGGTGGAAAAACTGTTTTTT. It encodes CASSQAITQVEKLFF.

The V gene is TRBV5-1, the J gene TRBJ2-1; D possibly corresponds to TRBD2 (5 bases). CDR1 and CDR2 from the germline V gene are SGHRS and YFSETQ. The CDR3 sequence is 15 residues long. V lost 4 bases and J 4 bases, leaving 15 bases between the germline ends. The CDR3 coding sequence is TGCGCCAGCAGCCCTGACTCCCCGGGGTACAATGAGCAGTTCTTC. This encodes CASSPDSPGYNEQFF.

The chain joins TRBV7-9 to TRBJ2-7; TRBD1 aligns across 8 bases. The CDR3 consists of 12 residues. Germline V gene sequence: CDR1 SEHNR, CDR2 FQNEAQ (reference sequence). J gave up 5 bases and V 4 bases, and 1 base lay outside the gene matches. CDR3 bases: TGTGCCAGCAGCTCGACAGGGGACGAGCAGTACTTC. It yields the protein CASSSTGDEQYF.

The chain couples TRBV30 to TRBJ2-5; 7 positions agree with TRBD2. The germline V gene has CDR1 GTSNPN and CDR2 SVGIG (reference sequence). After removal of 1 base from V and 5 bases from J, the junction contained 10 bases not matched to a gene. The CDR3 length is 15 residues. CDR3 bases: TGTGCCTGGAGTGCGAGGGGAGGGCTTGACGAGACCCAGTACTTC. It specifies CAWSARGGLDETQYF.

The gene calls are TRBV4-3 and TRBJ2-1; maybe TRBD2 (5 bases). The V gene lost 8 bases and the J gene lost 4 bases, with 21 bases spanning the gap. The CDR3 is 16 residues long. The germline gives CDR1 LGHNA, CDR2 YSLEER. The CDR3: CASSIERSGGYNEQFF. The CDR3 region has the DNA TGCGCCAGCTCTATTGAGCGGTCGGGTGGGTACAATGAGCAGTTCTTC.

The rearrangement uses TRBV28 and TRBJ1-4; D possibly corresponds to TRBD1 (5 bases). The CDR3 consists of 12 residues. V shed 9 bases and J shed 4 bases, with 9 bases lying between them. Per the germline V gene, CDR1 is MDHEN and CDR2 is SYDVKM. The CDR3 spells CASEGFNEKLFF. As DNA, the CDR3 is TGTGCCAGTGAGGGGTTTAATGAAAAACTGTTTTTT.

This chain uses TRBV30 with TRBJ1-5; D possibly corresponds to TRBD1 (5 bases). The length of the CDR3 is 15 residues. Trimming shortened V by 2 bases and J by 0 bases, and 11 bases separated the two germline ends. Germline V gives CDR1 GTSNPN, CDR2 SVGIG (reference sequence). The CDR3 reads CAWSSTGNSNQPQHF. CDR3 sequence (DNA): TGTGCCTGGAGTTCAACAGGAAATAGCAATCAGCCCCAGCATTTT.

The sample holds one count of this clone. Other DNA sequences in this sample translate to the same CDR3. J is TRBJ2-1 and V is TRBV27; D is unclear. This CDR3 spans 13 amino acids. Germline loops: CDR1 MNHEY, CDR2 SMNVEV (reference sequence). V was trimmed by 3 bases and J by 4 bases, leaving 7 bases between them. The CDR3 loop is CASSFERYNEQFF. CDR3 sequence (DNA): TGTGCCAGCAGTTTTGAAAGGTACAATGAGCAGTTCTTC.

V is TRBV4-1 and J is TRBJ1-1, with no clear D. CDR3 size: 16 residues. Germline lookup yields CDR1 MGHRA and CDR2 YSYEKL. Between the trimmed V and J ends, which lost 3 bases and 1 base, there was a span of 15 bases. The CDR3 region is CASSHLPGRSNTEAFF. The DNA for the CDR3 is TGCGCCAGCAGCCACCTACCGGGGAGATCGAACACTGAAGCTTTCTTT.

The chain links TRBV30 to TRBJ2-1, with D perhaps matching TRBD1 (5 bases). The V end was cut by 4 bases, the J end by 0 bases, with 7 bases between. Germline V CDR1 and CDR2: GTSNPN, SVGIG (reference sequence). This CDR3 contains 13 residues. The CDR3 sequence: CAWIGASYNEQFF. The CDR3 bases are TGTGCCTGGATAGGGGCCTCCTACAATGAGCAGTTCTTC.

This chain connects TRBV10-3 to TRBJ1-6; D remains unclear. The ends were cut back, 4 bases at V and 8 bases at J, with 12 bases in the middle. The CDR3 has 14 residues. CDR1 is ENHRY, CDR2 SYGVKD, per germline. CDR3 protein: CAISGRGEDSPLHF. The CDR3 DNA sequence: TGTGCCATCAGTGGGCGTGGGGAAGATTCACCCCTCCACTTT.

The gene calls are TRBV7-6 and TRBJ2-3; either TRBD1 or TRBD2 may fit D (6 bases each). Germline CDR1 reads SGHVS; CDR2 reads FNYEAQ. This CDR3 is built from 16 residues. The ends were cut back, 2 bases at V and 3 bases at J, with 15 bases in the middle. The DNA of the CDR3 is TGTGCCAGCAGCTTACCCCAAAGGGGGGCTACAGATACGCAGTATTTT. This encodes CASSLPQRGATDTQYF. The full variable domain, rest sourced from reference TRBV7-6 and TRBJ2-3, is GAGVSQSPRYKVTKRGQDVALRCDPISGHVSLYWYRQALGQGPEFLTYFNYEAQQDKSGLPNDRFSAERPEGSISTLTIQRTEQRDSAMYRCASSLPQRGATDTQYFGPGTRLTVL.

The CDR3 region has the DNA TGTGCCAGCAGCTTAGGGCCAGCGGGAGTTTATGGCACAGATACGCAGTATTTT. It yields the protein CASSLGPAGVYGTDTQYF. The V and J genes are TRBV7-3 and TRBJ2-3; 8 bases line up with TRBD2. The CDR3 loop spans 18 amino acids. Per the germline V gene, CDR1 is SGHTA and CDR2 is FQGTGA. J lost 1 base, V lost 2 bases, and 11 bases had no gene match.

The chain recombines TRBV7-2 with TRBJ2-7; maybe TRBD2 (6 bases). The V gene's germline CDR1 is SGHTA and CDR2 FQGNSA. V lost 1 base and J lost 0, with 13 bases in between. The CDR3 runs 16 residues. For the CDR3, the DNA is TGTGCCAGCAGCTTAGGGGGCGGGAAGTTCTCCTACGAGCAGTACTTC. Protein product: CASSLGGGKFSYEQYF.

The V call is TRBV28, the J call TRBJ2-7; 9 bases match TRBD2. This CDR3 region has 17 residues. Germline V gene sequence: CDR1 MDHEN, CDR2 SYDVKM. The V and J ends lost 2 bases and 1 base, in that order; junction bases with no gene match: 9. The CDR3 loop reads CASSLPIAGARSYEQYF. CDR3 DNA sequence: TGTGCCAGCAGTTTACCGATAGCGGGGGCAAGATCCTACGAGCAGTACTTC. The full variable domain, with the rest looked up from reference TRBV28 and TRBJ2-7, is DVKVTQSSRYLVKRTGEKVFLECVQDMDHENMFWYRQDPGLGLRLIYFSYDVKMKEKGDIPEGYSVSREKKERFSLILESASTNQTSMYLCASSLPIAGARSYEQYFGPGTRLTVT.

The chain uses TRBV28 and TRBJ1-4, with 7 positions matching TRBD1. Germline V CDR1 and CDR2: MDHEN, SYDVKM. CDR3 size: 17 residues. V trimming: 3 bases; J trimming: 0 bases; junction bases outside the gene matches: 7. CDR3 DNA sequence: TGTGCCAGCAGTTTCGTACAGGGGACTGCAACTAATGAAAAACTGTTTTTT. It codes for CASSFVQGTATNEKLFF.

This clone showed up many times. The V and J genes are TRBV16 and TRBJ1-5; 7 bases match TRBD1. Germline CDR1 is KGHSY and CDR2 is FQNENV. V shed 0 bases, J shed 7 bases, and the junction held 3 bases outside the gene matches. This CDR3 spans 14 amino acids. The CDR3 DNA reads TGTGCCAGCAGCCAATCAGGGGGCGGGCAGCCCCAGCATTTT. The encoded protein is CASSQSGGGQPQHF.

The rearrangement joins TRBV7-2 to TRBJ2-7; 11 nucleotides agree with TRBD2. The ends lost 5 bases at V and 4 bases at J; junction bases unmatched: 7. CDR1 is SGHTA, CDR2 FQGNSA, per germline. This CDR3 has 15 residues. CDR3 amino acids: CASSVTSGSGYEQYF. In nucleotides, the CDR3 is TGTGCCAGCAGCGTCACTAGCGGGAGCGGGTACGAGCAGTACTTC.

The J gene is TRBJ2-7, the V gene TRBV30, with a tentative D call TRBD2 (6 bases). Germline values: CDR1 GTSNPN, CDR2 SVGIG (reference sequence). The V end lost 0 bases, the J end lost 7 bases, and 16 bases lay between the germline ends. The CDR3 has 14 residues. CDR3 protein: CAWSVRRDLGEQYF. DNA of the CDR3: TGTGCCTGGAGTGTACGGCGGGATCTCGGAGAGCAGTACTTC.

The chain recombines TRBV9 with TRBJ2-4; D is possibly TRBD1 (6 bases). The ends were cut back, 4 bases at V and 6 bases at J, with 11 bases in the middle. This CDR3 spans 13 amino acids. From germline, CDR1 is SGDLS and CDR2 YYNGEE. The CDR3: CASSLVTGNIQYF. The CDR3 DNA sequence: TGTGCCAGCAGCCTAGTGACAGGAAACATTCAGTACTTC.

The rearrangement joins TRBV2 to TRBJ1-2; 7 bases line up with TRBD1. The germline V gene encodes CDR1 SNHLY and CDR2 FYNNEI. The CDR3 is made up of 13 amino acids. J lost 0 bases, V lost 6 bases, and 1 base had no gene match. CDR3 in DNA: TGTGCCAGCAGGGGACAGACTAACTATGGCTACACCTTC. As protein: CASRGQTNYGYTF.

This clone was recorded only once. V and J are TRBV4-2 and TRBJ2-1; 7 positions agree with TRBD1. V dropped 3 bases and J dropped 0; count of bases not matched to a gene: 8. The germline gives CDR1 LGHNA, CDR2 YNFKEQ. This CDR3 is built from 17 residues. The chain's CDR3 is CASSHNDRASSYNEQFF. CDR3 DNA sequence: TGTGCCAGCAGCCATAACGACAGGGCTAGCTCCTACAATGAGCAGTTCTTC.

This rearrangement joins TRBV4-1 to TRBJ2-7; TRBD1 matches at 9 bases. CDR1 is MGHRA, CDR2 YSYEKL, per germline. This CDR3 has 18 amino acids. The V and J ends lost 0 bases and 0 bases, in that order; junction bases with no gene match: 9. The CDR3 nucleotides are TGCGCCAGCAGCCAAGATCAAGGACAGGGGACTATCTCCTACGAGCAGTACTTC. This codes for CASSQDQGQGTISYEQYF.

This clone was observed once. The chain has TRBV2 and TRBJ2-1; TRBD2 matches 9 bases. In germline, CDR1 is SNHLY, CDR2 FYNNEI. Unmatched junction bases numbered 12, after V lost 4 bases and J lost 8 bases. This CDR3 contains 16 residues. The CDR3 here is CASSVAGGPLGDEQFF. DNA for the CDR3: TGTGCCAGCAGTGTGGCGGGAGGGCCCCTGGGTGATGAGCAGTTCTTC.

V is TRBV2 and J is TRBJ2-7; 10 positions agree with TRBD2. Losses at the gene ends were 6 bases for V and 2 bases for J; bases not matched to a gene: 4. The CDR3 length is 14 residues. Looked up from germline, CDR1 is SNHLY and CDR2 is FYNNEI. CDR3 nucleotide sequence: TGTGCCAGCAGCCACCTAGCGGGAGCCTACGAGCAGTACTTC. Its protein product is CASSHLAGAYEQYF.